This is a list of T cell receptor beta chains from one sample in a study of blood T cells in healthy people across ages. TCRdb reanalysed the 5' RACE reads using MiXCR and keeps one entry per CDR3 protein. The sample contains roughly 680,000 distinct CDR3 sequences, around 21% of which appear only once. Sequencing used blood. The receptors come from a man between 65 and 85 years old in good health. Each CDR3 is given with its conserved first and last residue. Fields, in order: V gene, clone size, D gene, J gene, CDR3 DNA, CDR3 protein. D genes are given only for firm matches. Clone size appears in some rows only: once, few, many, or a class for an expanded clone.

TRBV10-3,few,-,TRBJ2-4,TGTGCCATCAGTGGAAAACTAGGCCCCAAAAACATTCAGTACTTC,CAISGKLGPKNIQYF
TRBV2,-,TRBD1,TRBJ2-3,TGTGCCAGCAGTCCCGAAGGGACAGGAAGCACAGATACGCAGTATTTT,CASSPEGTGSTDTQYF
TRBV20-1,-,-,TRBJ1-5,TGCAGTGCGGGTGGAGCCAATCAGCCCCAGCATTTT,CSAGGANQPQHF
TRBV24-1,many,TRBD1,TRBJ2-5,TGTGCCACCAGTGATTCGGGACAGCTTCAAGAGACCCAGTACTTC,CATSDSGQLQETQYF
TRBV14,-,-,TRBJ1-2,TGTGCCAGCAGCCAAGGGGTGGCAGACTATTGGGGCTACACCTTC,CASSQGVADYWGYTF
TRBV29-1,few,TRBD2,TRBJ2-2,TGCAGCGTTGAGCGGGGGATGGGGACCGGGGAGCTGTTTTTT,CSVERGMGTGELFF
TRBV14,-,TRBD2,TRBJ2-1,TGTGCCAGCAGCCAAAAGACTAGCGGAAGCTACAATGAGCAGTTCTTC,CASSQKTSGSYNEQFF
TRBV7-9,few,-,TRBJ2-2,TGTGCCAGCAGCTTACCTTTTGGGACGGTGAACACCGGGGAGCTGTTTTTT,CASSLPFGTVNTGELFF
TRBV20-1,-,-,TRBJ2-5,TGCAGTGCTAGAACAATCCAAGAGACCCAGTACTTC,CSARTIQETQYF
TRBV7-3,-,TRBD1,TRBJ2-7,TGTGCCAGCAGCTTAACAGGGACAGAGTCCTACGAGCAGTACTTC,CASSLTGTESYEQYF
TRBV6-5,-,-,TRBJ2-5,TGTGCCAGCAGCCCAGACGGTTGGGAGACCCAGTACTTC,CASSPDGWETQYF
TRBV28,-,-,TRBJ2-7,TGTGCCAGCAGTACCCTTGGCAGGGACACCTACGAGCAGTACTTC,CASSTLGRDTYEQYF
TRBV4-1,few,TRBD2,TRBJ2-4,TGCGCCAGCAGCCAAGAAGAGGGAACTAGCGGGCCCAAAAACATTCAGTACTTC,CASSQEEGTSGPKNIQYF
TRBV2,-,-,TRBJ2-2,TGTGCCATACAGGGAATCAACACCGGGGAGCTGTTTTTT,CAIQGINTGELFF
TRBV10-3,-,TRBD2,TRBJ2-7,TGTGCCGTCAGCTACGGGACTAGCGGGAGCTACGAGCAGTACTTC,CAVSYGTSGSYEQYF
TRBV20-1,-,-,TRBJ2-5,TGCAGTGCGGGGGGAGAAGAGACCCAGTACTTC,CSAGGEETQYF
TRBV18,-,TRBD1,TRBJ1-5,TGTGCCAGCTCACCAGGGACAGGGGGCTTCAATCAGCCCCAGCATTTT,CASSPGTGGFNQPQHF
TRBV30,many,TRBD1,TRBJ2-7,TGTGCCTGGAGTCCAGGACAGGGCACTGTCTACGAGCAGTACTTC,CAWSPGQGTVYEQYF
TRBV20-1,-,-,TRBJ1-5,TGCAGTGCCACGGACGGAAGCCACCAGCATTTT,CSATDGSHQHF